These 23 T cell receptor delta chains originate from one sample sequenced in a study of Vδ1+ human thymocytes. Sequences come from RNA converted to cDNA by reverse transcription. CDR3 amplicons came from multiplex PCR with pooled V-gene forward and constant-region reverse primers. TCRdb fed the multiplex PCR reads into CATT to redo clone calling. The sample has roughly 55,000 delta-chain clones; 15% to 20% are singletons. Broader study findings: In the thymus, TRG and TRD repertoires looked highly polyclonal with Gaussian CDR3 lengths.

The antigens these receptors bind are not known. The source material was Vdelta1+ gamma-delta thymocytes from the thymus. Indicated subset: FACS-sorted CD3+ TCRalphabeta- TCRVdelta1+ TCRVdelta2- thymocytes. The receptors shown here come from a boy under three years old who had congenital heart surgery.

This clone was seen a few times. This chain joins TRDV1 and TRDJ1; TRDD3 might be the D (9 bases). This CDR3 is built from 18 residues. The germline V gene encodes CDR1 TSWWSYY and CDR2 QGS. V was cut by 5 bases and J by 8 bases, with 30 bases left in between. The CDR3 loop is CALGNPSYSGTGGPKLIF. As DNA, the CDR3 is TGTGCTCTTGGGAACCCTTCCTATTCAGGGACTGGGGGACCCAAACTCATCTTT.

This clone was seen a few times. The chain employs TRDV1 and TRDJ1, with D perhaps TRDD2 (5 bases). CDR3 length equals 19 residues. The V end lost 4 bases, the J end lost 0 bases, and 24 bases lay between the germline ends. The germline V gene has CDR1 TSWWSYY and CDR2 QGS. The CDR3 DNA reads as TGTGCTCTTGGGGTCGTCCCGCTTCCCCCCTGGCGGAACACCGATAAACTCATCTTT. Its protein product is CALGVVPLPPWRNTDKLIF.

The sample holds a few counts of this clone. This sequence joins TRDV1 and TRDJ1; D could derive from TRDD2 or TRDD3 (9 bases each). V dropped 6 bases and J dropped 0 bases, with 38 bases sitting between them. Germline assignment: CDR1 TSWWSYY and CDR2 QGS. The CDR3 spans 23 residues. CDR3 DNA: TGTGCTCTTGGCCTCTTCGCCTTCCTACGAATGACTGGGGATACGACAAACACCGATAAACTCATCTTT. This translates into CALGLFAFLRMTGDTTNTDKLIF.

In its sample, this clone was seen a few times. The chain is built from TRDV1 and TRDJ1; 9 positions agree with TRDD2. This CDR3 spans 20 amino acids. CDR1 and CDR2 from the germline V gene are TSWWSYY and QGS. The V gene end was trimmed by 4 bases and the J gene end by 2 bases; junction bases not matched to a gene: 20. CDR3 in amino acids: CALGGPSYNRGTCWTDKLIF. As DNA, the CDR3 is TGTGCTCTTGGGGGACCTTCCTACAATAGGGGGACCTGTTGGACCGATAAACTCATCTTT.

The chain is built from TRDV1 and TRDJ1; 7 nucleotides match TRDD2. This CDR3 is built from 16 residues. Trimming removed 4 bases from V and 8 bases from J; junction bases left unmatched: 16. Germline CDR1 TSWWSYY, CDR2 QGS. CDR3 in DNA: TGTGCTCTTGGGGGACATTCCTACCGCTTACTGCCGAAACTCATCTTT. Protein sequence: CALGGHSYRLLPKLIF.

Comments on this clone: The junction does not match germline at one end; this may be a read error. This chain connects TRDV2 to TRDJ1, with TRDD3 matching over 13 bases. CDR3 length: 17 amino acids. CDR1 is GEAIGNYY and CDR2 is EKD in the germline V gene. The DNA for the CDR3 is TGTGCCTGTGACACCGTTTTTACTGGGGGATACGCGGATAAACCCATCTTT. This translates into CACDTVFTGGYADKPIF.

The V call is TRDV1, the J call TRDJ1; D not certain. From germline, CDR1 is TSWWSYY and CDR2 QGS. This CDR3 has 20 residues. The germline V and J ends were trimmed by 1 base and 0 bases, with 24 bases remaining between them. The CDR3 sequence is CALGERVQEVRVGYTDKLIF. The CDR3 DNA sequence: TGTGCTCTTGGGGAACGTGTACAAGAGGTACGCGTCGGGTACACCGATAAACTCATCTTT.

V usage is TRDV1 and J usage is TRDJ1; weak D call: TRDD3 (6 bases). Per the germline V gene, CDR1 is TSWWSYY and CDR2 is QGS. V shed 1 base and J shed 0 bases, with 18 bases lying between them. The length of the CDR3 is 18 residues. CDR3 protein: CALGEPPWVGGHTDKLIF. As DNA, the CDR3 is TGTGCTCTTGGGGAACCCCCTTGGGTAGGGGGACACACCGATAAACTCATCTTT.

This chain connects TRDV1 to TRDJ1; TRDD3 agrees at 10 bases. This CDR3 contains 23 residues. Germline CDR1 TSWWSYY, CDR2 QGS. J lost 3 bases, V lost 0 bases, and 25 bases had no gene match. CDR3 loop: CALGELTRPLLSPAGGYADKLIF. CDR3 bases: TGTGCTCTTGGGGAACTTACCCGACCCCTCCTTTCCCCAGCTGGGGGATATGCCGATAAACTCATCTTT.

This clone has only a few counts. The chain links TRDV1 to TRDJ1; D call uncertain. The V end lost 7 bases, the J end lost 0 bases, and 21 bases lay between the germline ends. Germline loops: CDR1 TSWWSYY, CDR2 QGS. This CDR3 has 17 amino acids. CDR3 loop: CALASGPGHQYTDKLIF. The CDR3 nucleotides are TGTGCTCTTGCCTCGGGGCCCGGACACCAGTACACCGATAAACTCATCTTT.

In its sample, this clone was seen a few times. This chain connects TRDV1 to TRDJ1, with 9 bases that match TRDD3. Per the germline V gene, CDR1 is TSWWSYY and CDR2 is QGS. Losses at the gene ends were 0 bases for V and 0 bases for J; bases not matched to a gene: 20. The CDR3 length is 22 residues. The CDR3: CALGELIGPKGIRVVYTDKLIF. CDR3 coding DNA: TGTGCTCTTGGGGAACTAATCGGTCCTAAGGGGATACGCGTCGTGTACACCGATAAACTCATCTTT.

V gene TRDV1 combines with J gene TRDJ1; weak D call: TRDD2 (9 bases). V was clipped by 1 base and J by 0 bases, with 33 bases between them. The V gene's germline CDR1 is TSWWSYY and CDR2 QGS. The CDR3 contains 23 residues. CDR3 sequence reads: CALGEHCLPTYLGDLGHTDKLIF. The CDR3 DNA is TGTGCTCTTGGGGAACACTGCCTTCCTACGTACCTGGGGGACCTTGGGCACACCGATAAACTCATCTTT.

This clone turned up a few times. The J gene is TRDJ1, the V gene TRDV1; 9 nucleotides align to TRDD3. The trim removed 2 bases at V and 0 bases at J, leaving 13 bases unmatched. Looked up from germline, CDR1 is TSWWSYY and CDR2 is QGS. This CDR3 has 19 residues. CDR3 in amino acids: CALGEIRRGGGYHTDKLIF. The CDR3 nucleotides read TGTGCTCTTGGGGAAATCCGGAGAGGTGGGGGATATCACACCGATAAACTCATCTTT.

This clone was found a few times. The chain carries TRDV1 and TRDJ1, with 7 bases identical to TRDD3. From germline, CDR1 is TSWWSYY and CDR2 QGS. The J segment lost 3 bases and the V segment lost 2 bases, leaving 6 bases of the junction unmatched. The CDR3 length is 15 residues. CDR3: CALGEGPWGSDKLIF. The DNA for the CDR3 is TGTGCTCTTGGGGAAGGGCCCTGGGGGTCCGATAAACTCATCTTT.

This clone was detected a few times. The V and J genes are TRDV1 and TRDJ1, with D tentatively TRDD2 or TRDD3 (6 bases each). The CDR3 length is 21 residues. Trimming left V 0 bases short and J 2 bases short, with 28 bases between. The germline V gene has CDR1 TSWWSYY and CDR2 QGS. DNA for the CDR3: TGTGCTCTTGGGGAACTTCCTTCCAGGTACTGGCTGGGGAGGGGAACCGATAAACTCATCTTT. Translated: CALGELPSRYWLGRGTDKLIF.

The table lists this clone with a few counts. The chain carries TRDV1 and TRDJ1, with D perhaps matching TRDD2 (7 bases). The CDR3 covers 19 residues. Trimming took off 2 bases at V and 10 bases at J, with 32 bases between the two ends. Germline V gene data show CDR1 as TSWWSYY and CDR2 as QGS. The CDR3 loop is CALGETPVPTIRGTLRLIF. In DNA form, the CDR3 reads TGTGCTCTTGGGGAAACCCCGGTTCCTACGATACGGGGGACTTTGAGACTCATCTTT.

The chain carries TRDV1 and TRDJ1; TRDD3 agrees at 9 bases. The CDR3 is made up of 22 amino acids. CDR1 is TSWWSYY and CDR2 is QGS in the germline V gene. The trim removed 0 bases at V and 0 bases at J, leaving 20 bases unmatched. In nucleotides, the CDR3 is TGTGCTCTTGGGGAACTAAACCGGGTACCTACGGGGATACGCGGGTACACCGATAAACTCATCTTT. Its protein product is CALGELNRVPTGIRGYTDKLIF.

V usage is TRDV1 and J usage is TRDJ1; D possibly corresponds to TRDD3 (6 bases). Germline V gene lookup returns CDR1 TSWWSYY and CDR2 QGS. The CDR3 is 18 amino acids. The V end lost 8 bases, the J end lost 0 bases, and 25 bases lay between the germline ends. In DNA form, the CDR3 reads TGTGCTCTTACGCTACCGCAATCTGGGGACCCCTACACCGATAAACTCATCTTT. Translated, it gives CALTLPQSGDPYTDKLIF.

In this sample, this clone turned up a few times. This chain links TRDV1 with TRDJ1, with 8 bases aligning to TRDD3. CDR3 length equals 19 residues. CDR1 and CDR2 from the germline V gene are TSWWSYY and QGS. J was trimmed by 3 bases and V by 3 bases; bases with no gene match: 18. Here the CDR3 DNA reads TGTGCTCTTGGGGATGGCCTACGGGATACGCGCATAACGGCCGATAAACTCATCTTT. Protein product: CALGDGLRDTRITADKLIF.

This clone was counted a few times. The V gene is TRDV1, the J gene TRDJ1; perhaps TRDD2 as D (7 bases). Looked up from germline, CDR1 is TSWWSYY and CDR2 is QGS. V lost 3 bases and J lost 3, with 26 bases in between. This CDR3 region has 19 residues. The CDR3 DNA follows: TGTGCTCTTGGGGACTTTCCTACGATGGGGCGGGGATTTGCCGATAAACTCATCTTT. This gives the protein CALGDFPTMGRGFADKLIF.

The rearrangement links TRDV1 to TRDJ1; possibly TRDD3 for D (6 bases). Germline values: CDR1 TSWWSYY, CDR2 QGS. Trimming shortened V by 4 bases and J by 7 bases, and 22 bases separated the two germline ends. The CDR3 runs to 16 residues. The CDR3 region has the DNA TGTGCTCTTGGGGCCCTCTCCGGGGGGGAGACCCCTAAACTCATCTTT. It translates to CALGALSGGETPKLIF.

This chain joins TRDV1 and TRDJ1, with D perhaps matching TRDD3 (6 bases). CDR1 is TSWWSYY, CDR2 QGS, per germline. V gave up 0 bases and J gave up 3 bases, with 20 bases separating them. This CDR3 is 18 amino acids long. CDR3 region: CALGELSVTLGLSDKLIF. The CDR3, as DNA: TGTGCTCTTGGGGAACTTTCCGTAACCCTGGGGCTTTCCGATAAACTCATCTTT.

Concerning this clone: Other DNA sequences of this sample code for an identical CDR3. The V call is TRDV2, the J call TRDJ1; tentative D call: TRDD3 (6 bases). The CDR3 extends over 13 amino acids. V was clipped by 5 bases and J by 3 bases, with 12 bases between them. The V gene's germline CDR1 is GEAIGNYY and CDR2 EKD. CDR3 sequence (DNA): TGTGCCTGTGTGGGGGGTCCAGCCGATAAACTCATCTTT. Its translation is CACVGGPADKLIF.